The rows below give T cell receptor beta chains drawn from one sample of a study of blood T cells in healthy people across ages. Each CDR3 protein is one row after TCRdb ran MiXCR on the 5' RACE reads. The sample shows 2 million or so distinct CDR3 sequences, 40% to 55% of them seen only once. Sequencing was carried out using blood. These receptors were obtained from a woman in her 40s in good health. Both conserved end residues are part of each CDR3. D genes are given only for firm matches. Expanded clones get a size class; other rows say once, few or many, or leave the size out.

d_call clone_size j_call v_call cdr3_nt cdr3_aa
. . TRBJ2-3 TRBV6-5 TGTGCCAGCAGTTATGCAGAACCGAGCACAGATACGCAGTATTTT CASSYAEPSTDTQYF
TRBD1 . TRBJ1-5 TRBV20-1 TGCAGTGCTAGCTTCCTACCGGACAGGGGACACGTTAATCAGCCCCAGCATTTT CSASFLPDRGHVNQPQHF
. . TRBJ2-3 TRBV4-2 TGTGCCAGCAGCCTATCCCCCGAGCACTATAGCACAGATACGCAGTATTTT CASSLSPEHYSTDTQYF
TRBD1 . TRBJ2-3 TRBV12-3/TRBV12-4 TGTGCCAGCAGACGACAGGGGGCTGTGGCAGATACGCAGTATTTT CASRRQGAVADTQYF
TRBD1 few TRBJ1-2 TRBV29-1 TGCAGCGTTAATCCCCGGGGACAGGGTGGTTCCAACTATGGCTACACCTTC CSVNPRGQGGSNYGYTF
. . TRBJ2-5 TRBV28 TGTGCCAGCAGTTTGCCTCCCGGGAGAGGAGAGACCCAGTACTTC CASSLPPGRGETQYF
TRBD2 . TRBJ2-2 TRBV28 TGTGCCAGCAGCTACGCCGGACTAGCGGGGGGCTCCGGGGAGCTGTTTTTT CASSYAGLAGGSGELFF
. . TRBJ2-7 TRBV20-1 TGCAGTGCTCTCTTGGGGGGTGAGCAGTACTTC CSALLGGEQYF
. . TRBJ1-2 TRBV20-1 TGCAGTGCTAGGCCACCCGGGACCTCCGTCGGGGGCTACACCTTC CSARPPGTSVGGYTF
TRBD1 . TRBJ2-7 TRBV3-1 TGTGCCAGCAGCCACCCCGGGACAGACTACGAGCAGTACTTC CASSHPGTDYEQYF
TRBD2 . TRBJ2-1 TRBV11-2 TGTGCCAGTGCCACGAGTAGCGGGAGGTACAATGAGCAGTTCTTC CASATSSGRYNEQFF
. . TRBJ2-5 TRBV9 TGTGCCAGCAGCGTTGACATCTCTGGGGGGGAGACCCAGTACTTC CASSVDISGGETQYF
. few TRBJ2-7 TRBV27 TGTGCCAGCAGTTTAAGGCTGGGGGACAAGCCCTACGAGCAGTACTTC CASSLRLGDKPYEQYF
TRBD1 . TRBJ2-1 TRBV4-3 TGCGCCAGCAGCCAAGATGGACAGGGTATAGGGAACAATGAGCAGTTCTTC CASSQDGQGIGNNEQFF
. few TRBJ1-4 TRBV6-5 TGTGCCAGCAAAACGGGGAGATATAATGAAAAACTGTTTTTT CASKTGRYNEKLFF
. many TRBJ1-2 TRBV7-2 TGTGCCAGCAGCTTAGGGAGGACTAACTATGGCTACACCTTC CASSLGRTNYGYTF
. . TRBJ2-5 TRBV7-8 TGTGCCAGCACCGAGTGGGCCAGCCAAGAGACCCAGTACTTC CASTEWASQETQYF
. few TRBJ2-5 TRBV27 TGTGCCAGCAGAGGGGACTTCCAAGAGACCCAGTACTTC CASRGDFQETQYF
. few TRBJ2-3 TRBV6-1 TGTGCCAGCAGTGTGGGGCTAGCGACGGATACGCAGTATTTT CASSVGLATDTQYF
TRBD1 . TRBJ1-6 TRBV28 TGTGCCAGCAGTTTATTGCGGACAGGGCTATCAAGCGGAAATTCACCCCTCCACTTT CASSLLRTGLSSGNSPLHF
. . TRBJ2-5 TRBV10-3 TGTGCCATCAGTGAGGGGATAGGGGGGGTTTCGGAGACCCAGTACTTC CAISEGIGGVSETQYF
TRBD2 few TRBJ2-1 TRBV12-3/TRBV12-4 TGTGCCAGCAGTTTTCCTAGCGGGGGGGCCTACAATGAGCAGTTCTTC CASSFPSGGAYNEQFF
TRBD1 few TRBJ1-2 TRBV20-1 TGCAGTGCTAGAAGGGGGACAGGGTATGGGGGTGCAGGCTACACCTTC CSARRGTGYGGAGYTF
TRBD2 . TRBJ2-1 TRBV4-1 TGCGCCAGCAGCCAAGGGACTAGCGGGAGGTTTGAGCAGTTCTTC CASSQGTSGRFEQFF
TRBD2 . TRBJ2-5 TRBV7-6 TGTGCCAGCAGCTACGGACTAGCGGGGGGCAGAGAGACCCAGTACTTC CASSYGLAGGRETQYF
TRBD1 . TRBJ1-2 TRBV6-5 TGTGCCAGCAGTTACTCTAGGACAGGGACCGGTGGCTACACCTTC CASSYSRTGTGGYTF
TRBD2 . TRBJ2-1 TRBV12-5 TGTGCTAGTGGTTTGGCCATTAGCCCGGGGGGGCCCAACAATGAGCAGTTCTTC CASGLAISPGGPNNEQFF
TRBD1 few TRBJ1-2 TRBV27 TGTGCCAGCAGTTCGGGACAGGGGGCGATGAGGGGCTACACCTTC CASSSGQGAMRGYTF
. . TRBJ2-6 TRBV13 TGTGCCAGCGGCCAGACATCTGGGGCCAACGTCCTGACTTTC CASGQTSGANVLTF
. . TRBJ2-3 TRBV20-1 TGCAGTGCTGCAACGCCCGAAGATACGCAGTATTTT CSAATPEDTQYF
TRBD1 . TRBJ2-7 TRBV4-1 TGCGCCAGCAGCCCAACGCTGGGACAGGGAATGGTAGGGCCCTACGAGCAGTACTTC CASSPTLGQGMVGPYEQYF
. . TRBJ1-2 TRBV6-5 TGTGCCAGCAGCCCAAGAGGCAGGGCGACTGGCTACACCTTC CASSPRGRATGYTF
. . TRBJ1-2 TRBV3-1 TGTGCCAGCAGCGCGGATCTCGTAGGAGGCTACACCTTC CASSADLVGGYTF
. . TRBJ1-2 TRBV28 TGTGCCAGCAGTTTAATGACAAGCGCTACCTATGGCTACACCTTC CASSLMTSATYGYTF
. . TRBJ2-7 TRBV7-9 TGTGCCGGCAGCTTAGCGCGGGGCTTACCGGGTAATGAGCAGTACTTC CAGSLARGLPGNEQYF
. . TRBJ1-4 TRBV3-1 TGTGCCAGCAGCCAAGGTGGGGGCGGGGATGAAAAACTGTTTTTT CASSQGGGGDEKLFF
. . TRBJ1-2 TRBV28 TGTGCCAGCAGTACCCTCACGGATGGCTACACCTTC CASSTLTDGYTF
TRBD1 few TRBJ2-1 TRBV5-6 TGTGCCAGCAGCGGGATTATCCGGGACAGATACAATGAGCAGTTCTTC CASSGIIRDRYNEQFF
TRBD1 few TRBJ2-6 TRBV13 TGTGCCAGCAGCTTATATACAGGGGCTGGGGCCAACGTCCTGACTTTC CASSLYTGAGANVLTF
. . TRBJ1-2 TRBV4-1 TGCGCCAGCAGCCAAGCGTACGAGGTGTGTGGCTACACCTTC CASSQAYEVCGYTF
. few TRBJ2-7 TRBV7-9 TGTGCCAGCAGCTTCTATGCCTCCTACGAGCAGTACTTC CASSFYASYEQYF
. . TRBJ2-6 TRBV13 TGTGCCAGCAGCGAAAGTTCCTCTGGGGCCAACGTCCTGACTTTC CASSESSSGANVLTF
TRBD2 . TRBJ2-3 TRBV20-1 TGCAGTGCTAGAGTCCCTAGCGGGGGACCAGATACGCAGTATTTT CSARVPSGGPDTQYF
TRBD1 . TRBJ2-4 TRBV28 TGTGCCAGCACTATAGACAGGGGTTTAGCCAAAAACATTCAGTACTTC CASTIDRGLAKNIQYF
. few TRBJ2-2 TRBV7-7 TGTGCTAGCAGCTTAGTTCGGGGCACCGGGGAGCTGTTTTTT CASSLVRGTGELFF
. . TRBJ2-3 TRBV6-2/TRBV6-3 TGTGCCAGCAGTTACTTTGGGCCCACAGATACGCAGTATTTT CASSYFGPTDTQYF
. . TRBJ1-2 TRBV29-1 TGCAGCGTTGAAACACAGGGTAAAGGCTACACCTTC CSVETQGKGYTF
TRBD1 . TRBJ2-1 TRBV9 TGTGCCAGCAGCGCCCGACAGGGGGGGATATACAATGAGCAGTTCTTC CASSARQGGIYNEQFF
. . TRBJ1-1 TRBV14 TGTGCCAGCAGCCAAGGGCTACAGATATCGAACACTGAAGCTTTCTTT CASSQGLQISNTEAFF
. few TRBJ2-7 TRBV28 TGTGCCAGCAGTTTATTAGCGGAGAGCTCCTACGAGCAGTACTTC CASSLLAESSYEQYF